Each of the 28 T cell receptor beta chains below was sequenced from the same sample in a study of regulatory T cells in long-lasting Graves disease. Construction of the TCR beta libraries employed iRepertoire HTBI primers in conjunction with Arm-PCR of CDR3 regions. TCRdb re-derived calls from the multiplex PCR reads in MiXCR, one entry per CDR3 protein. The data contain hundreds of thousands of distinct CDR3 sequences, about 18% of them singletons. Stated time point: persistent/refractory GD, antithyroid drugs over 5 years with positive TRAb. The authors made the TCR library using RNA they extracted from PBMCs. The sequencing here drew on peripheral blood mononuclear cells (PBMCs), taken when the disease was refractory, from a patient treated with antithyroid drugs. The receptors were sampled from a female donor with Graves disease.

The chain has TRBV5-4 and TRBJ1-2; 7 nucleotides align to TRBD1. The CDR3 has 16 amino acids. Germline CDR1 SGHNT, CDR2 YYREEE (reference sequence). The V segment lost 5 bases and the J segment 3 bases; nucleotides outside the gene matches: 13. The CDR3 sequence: CASRSGTAVTYYGYTF. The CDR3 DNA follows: TGTGCCAGCAGGTCCGGGACAGCCGTCACCTACTATGGCTACACCTTC.

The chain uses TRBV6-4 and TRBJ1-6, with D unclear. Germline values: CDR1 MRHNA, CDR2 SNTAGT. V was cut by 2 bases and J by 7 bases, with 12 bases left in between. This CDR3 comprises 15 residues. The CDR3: CASSDRAATNSPLHF. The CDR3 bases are TGTGCCAGCAGTGACCGGGCCGCTACGAATTCACCCCTCCACTTT.

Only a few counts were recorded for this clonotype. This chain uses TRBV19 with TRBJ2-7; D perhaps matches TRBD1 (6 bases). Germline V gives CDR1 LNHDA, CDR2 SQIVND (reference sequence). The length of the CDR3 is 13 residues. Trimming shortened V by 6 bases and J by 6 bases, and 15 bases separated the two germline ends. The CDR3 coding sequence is TGTGCCAGTAGGCCACAGGGATCCGCCGAGCAGTACTTC. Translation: CASRPQGSAEQYF. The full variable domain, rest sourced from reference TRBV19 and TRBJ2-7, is DGGITQSPKYLFRKEGQNVTLSCEQNLNHDAMYWYRQDPGQGLRLIYYSQIVNDFQKGDIAEGYSVSREKKESFPLTVTSAQKNPTAFYLCASRPQGSAEQYFGPGTRLTVT.

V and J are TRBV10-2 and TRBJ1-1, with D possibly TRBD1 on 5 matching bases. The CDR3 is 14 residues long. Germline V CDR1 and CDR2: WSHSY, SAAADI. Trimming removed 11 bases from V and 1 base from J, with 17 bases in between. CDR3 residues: CAGGTRTGNTEAFF. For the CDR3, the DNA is TGCGCCGGGGGTACTCGGACCGGGAACACTGAAGCTTTCTTT.

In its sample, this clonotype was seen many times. This CDR3 reads CASSTGGGMNTEAFF. DNA for the CDR3: TGCGCCAGCAGCACAGGGGGCGGGATGAACACTGAAGCTTTCTTT. This rearrangement joins TRBV5-1 to TRBJ1-1; TRBD1 aligns across 9 bases. J gave up 0 bases and V 4 bases, and 4 bases lay outside the gene matches. This CDR3 has 15 amino acids. CDR1 SGHRS and CDR2 YFSETQ come from the germline V gene.

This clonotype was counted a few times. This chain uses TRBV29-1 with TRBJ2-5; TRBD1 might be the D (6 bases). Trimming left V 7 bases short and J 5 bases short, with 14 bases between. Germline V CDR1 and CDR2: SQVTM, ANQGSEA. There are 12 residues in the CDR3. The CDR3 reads CSDTGFTETQYF. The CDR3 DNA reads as TGCAGCGATACAGGGTTTACGGAGACCCAGTACTTC.

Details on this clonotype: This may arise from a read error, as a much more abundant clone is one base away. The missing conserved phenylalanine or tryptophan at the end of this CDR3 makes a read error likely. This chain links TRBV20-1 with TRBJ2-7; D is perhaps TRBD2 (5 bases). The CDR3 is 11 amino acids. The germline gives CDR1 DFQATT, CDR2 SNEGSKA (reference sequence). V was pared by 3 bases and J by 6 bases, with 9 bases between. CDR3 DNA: TGCAGTGCTAGTAGAGGGATCGAGCAGTACCTC. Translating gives CSASRGIEQYL.

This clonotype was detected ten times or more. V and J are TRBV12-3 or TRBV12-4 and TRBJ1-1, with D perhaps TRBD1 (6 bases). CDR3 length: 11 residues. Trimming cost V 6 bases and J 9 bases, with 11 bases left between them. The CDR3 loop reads CASRVTGQAFF. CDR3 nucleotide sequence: TGTGCCAGCAGGGTCACAGGGCAAGCTTTCTTT.

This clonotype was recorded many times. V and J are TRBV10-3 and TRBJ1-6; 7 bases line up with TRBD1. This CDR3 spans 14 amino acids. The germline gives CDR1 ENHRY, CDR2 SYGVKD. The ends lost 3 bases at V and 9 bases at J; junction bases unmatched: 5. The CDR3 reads CAISEGSGGSPLHF. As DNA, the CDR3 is TGTGCCATCAGTGAAGGATCAGGGGGTTCACCCCTCCACTTT.

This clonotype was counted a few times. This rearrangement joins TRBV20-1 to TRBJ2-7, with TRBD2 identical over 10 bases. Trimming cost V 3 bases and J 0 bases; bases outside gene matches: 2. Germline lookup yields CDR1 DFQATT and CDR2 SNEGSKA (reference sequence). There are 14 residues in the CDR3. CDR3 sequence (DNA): TGCAGTGCTAGCCTAGCGGGAGTCTCCTACGAGCAGTACTTC. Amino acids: CSASLAGVSYEQYF.

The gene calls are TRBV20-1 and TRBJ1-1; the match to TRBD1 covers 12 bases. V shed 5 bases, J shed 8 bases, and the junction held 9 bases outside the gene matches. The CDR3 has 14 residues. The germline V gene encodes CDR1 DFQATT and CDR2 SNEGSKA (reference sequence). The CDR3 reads CSAAGTGGRFEAFF. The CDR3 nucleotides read TGCAGTGCTGCCGGGACAGGGGGCAGGTTCGAAGCTTTCTTT.

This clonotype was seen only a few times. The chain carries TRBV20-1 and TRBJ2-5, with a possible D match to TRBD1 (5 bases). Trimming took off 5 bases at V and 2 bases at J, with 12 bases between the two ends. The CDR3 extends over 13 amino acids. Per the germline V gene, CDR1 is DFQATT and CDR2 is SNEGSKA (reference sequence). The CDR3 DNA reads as TGCAGTGCTCCTCAGGGAAGTCAAGAGACCCAGTACTTC. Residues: CSAPQGSQETQYF.

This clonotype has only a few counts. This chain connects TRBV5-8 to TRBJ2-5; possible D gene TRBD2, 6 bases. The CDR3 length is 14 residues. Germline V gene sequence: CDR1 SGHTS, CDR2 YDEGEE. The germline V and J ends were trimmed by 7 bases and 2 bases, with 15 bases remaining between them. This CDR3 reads CASGRGLYQETQYF. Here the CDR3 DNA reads TGTGCCAGCGGCCGAGGACTATATCAAGAGACCCAGTACTTC.

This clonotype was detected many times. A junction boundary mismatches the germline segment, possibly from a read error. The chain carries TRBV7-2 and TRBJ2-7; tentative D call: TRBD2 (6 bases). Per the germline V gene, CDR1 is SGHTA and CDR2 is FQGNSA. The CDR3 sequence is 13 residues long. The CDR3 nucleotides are TGTGCCAGCAGCTTAGAGTTAGGCGGGGATTGGAACTTC. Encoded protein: CASSLELGGDWNF.

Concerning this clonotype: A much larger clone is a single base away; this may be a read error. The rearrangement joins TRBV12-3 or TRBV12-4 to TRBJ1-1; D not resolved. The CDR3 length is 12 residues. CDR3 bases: TGTGCCGGCAGCTTCGGGAGAGGTGAAGCTTTCTTT. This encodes CAGSFGRGEAFF.

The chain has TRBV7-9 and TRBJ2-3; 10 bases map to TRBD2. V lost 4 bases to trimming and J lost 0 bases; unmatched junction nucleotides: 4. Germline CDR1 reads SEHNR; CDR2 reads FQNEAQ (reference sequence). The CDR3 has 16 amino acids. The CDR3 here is CASSSALAGSTDTQYF. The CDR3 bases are TGTGCCAGCAGCTCAGCACTAGCGGGGAGCACAGATACGCAGTATTTT. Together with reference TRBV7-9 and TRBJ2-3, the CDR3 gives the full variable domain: DTGVSQNPRHKITKRGQNVTFRCDPISEHNRLYWYRQTLGQGPEFLTYFQNEAQLEKSRLLSDRFSAERPKGSFSTLEIQRTEQGDSAMYLCASSSALAGSTDTQYFGPGTRLTVL.

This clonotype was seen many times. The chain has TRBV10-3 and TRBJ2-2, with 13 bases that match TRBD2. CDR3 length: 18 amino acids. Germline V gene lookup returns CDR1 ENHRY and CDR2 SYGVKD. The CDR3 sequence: CPRPTSGRPKSNTGELFF. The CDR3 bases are TGTCCTAGACCGACTAGCGGGAGGCCTAAGTCGAACACCGGGGAGCTGTTTTTT.

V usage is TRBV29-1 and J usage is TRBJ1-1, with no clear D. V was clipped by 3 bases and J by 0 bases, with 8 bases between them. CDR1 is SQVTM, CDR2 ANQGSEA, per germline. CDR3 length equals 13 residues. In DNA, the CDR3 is TGCAGCGTTGAGTCCAGGCTGAACACTGAAGCTTTCTTT. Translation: CSVESRLNTEAFF. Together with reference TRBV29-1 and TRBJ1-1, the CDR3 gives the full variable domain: SAVISQKPSRDICQRGTSLTIQCQVDSQVTMMFWYRQQPGQSLTLIATANQGSEATYESGFVIDKFPISRPNLTFSTLTVSNMSPEDSSIYLCSVESRLNTEAFFGQGTRLTVV.

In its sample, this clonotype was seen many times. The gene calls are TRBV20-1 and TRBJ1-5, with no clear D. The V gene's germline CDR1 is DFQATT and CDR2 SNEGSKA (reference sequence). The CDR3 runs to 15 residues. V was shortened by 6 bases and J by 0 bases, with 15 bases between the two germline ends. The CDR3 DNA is TGCAGTGCCCAGAAGGAAGGGAATAGCAATCAGCCCCAGCATTTT. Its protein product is CSAQKEGNSNQPQHF.

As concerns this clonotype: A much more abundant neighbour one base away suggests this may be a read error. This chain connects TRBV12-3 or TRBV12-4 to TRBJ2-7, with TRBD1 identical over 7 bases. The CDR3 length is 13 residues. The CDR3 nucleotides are TGTACCAGCAGTTCGTACAGGGGCGGCGAGCAGTACTTC. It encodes CTSSSYRGGEQYF.

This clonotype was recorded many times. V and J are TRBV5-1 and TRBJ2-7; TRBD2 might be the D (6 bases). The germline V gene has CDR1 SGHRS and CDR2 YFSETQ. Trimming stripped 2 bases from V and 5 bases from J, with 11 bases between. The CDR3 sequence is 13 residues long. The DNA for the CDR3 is TGCGCCAGCAGCTTCCTAGCGAGCGACGAGCAGTACTTC. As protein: CASSFLASDEQYF.

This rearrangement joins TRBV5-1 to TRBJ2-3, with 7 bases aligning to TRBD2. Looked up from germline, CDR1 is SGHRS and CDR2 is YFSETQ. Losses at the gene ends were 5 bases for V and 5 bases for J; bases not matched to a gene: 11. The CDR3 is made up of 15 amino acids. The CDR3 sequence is CASRAAGLPLDTQYF. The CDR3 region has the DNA TGCGCCAGCAGGGCGGCGGGACTACCCCTAGATACGCAGTATTTT.

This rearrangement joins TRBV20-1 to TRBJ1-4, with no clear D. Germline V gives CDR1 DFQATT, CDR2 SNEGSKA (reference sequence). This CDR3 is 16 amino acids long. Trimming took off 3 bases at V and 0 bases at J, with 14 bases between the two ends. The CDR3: CSASYTGFPTNEKLFF. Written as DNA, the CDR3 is TGCAGTGCTAGTTACACCGGGTTTCCAACTAATGAAAAACTGTTTTTT.

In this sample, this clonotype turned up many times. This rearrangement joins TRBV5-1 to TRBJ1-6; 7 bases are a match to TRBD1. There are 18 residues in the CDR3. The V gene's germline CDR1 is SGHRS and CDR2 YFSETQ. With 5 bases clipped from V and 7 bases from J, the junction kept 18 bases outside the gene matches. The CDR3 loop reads CASRLTGTLLAGNSPLHF. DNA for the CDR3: TGCGCCAGCAGATTGACAGGGACCCTATTGGCGGGGAATTCACCCCTCCACTTT.

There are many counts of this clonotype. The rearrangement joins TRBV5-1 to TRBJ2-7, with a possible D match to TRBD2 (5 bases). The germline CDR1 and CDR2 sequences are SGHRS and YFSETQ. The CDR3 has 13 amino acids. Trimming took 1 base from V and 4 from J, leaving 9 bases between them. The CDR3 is CASSLRGIYEQYF. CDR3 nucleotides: TGCGCCAGCAGCTTGAGAGGGATATACGAGCAGTACTTC.

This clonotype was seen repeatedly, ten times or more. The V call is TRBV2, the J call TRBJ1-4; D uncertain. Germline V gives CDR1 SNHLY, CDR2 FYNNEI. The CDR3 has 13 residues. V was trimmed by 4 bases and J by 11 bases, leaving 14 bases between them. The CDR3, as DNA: TGTGCCAGCAGTGGCCGATCAGGCGGGAAACTGTTTTTT. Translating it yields CASSGRSGGKLFF. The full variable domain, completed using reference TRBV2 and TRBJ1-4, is EPEVTQTPSHQVTQMGQEVILRCVPISNHLYFYWYRQILGQKVEFLVSFYNNEISEKSEIFDDQFSVERPDGSNFTLKIRSTKLEDSAMYFCASSGRSGGKLFFGSGTQLSVL.

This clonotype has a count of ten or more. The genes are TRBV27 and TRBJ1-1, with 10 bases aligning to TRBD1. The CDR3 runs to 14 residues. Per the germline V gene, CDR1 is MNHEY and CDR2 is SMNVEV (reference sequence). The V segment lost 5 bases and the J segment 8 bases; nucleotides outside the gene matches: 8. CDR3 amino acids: CASSLRDRGLEAFF. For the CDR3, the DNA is TGTGCCAGCAGTCTACGGGACAGGGGCCTCGAAGCTTTCTTT.

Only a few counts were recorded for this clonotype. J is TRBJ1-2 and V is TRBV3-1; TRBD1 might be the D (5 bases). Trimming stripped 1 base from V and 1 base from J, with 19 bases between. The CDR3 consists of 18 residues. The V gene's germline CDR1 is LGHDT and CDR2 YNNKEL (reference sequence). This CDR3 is CASSQVFGGAVVNYGYTF. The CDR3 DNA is TGTGCCAGCAGCCAAGTTTTTGGAGGGGCGGTCGTTAACTATGGCTACACCTTC.